This T cell receptor (beta chain) was captured in a study of T cells after somatic rescue of genetic block. Clones were read by immunoSEQ multiplex PCR, and TCRdb kept only the in-frame ones, dropping some. There are about 67,000 clones in the sample; 92% occur only once, and around 3% lies in the top ten. The V gene's germline CDR1 is MNHNY and CDR2 SVGAGI (reference sequence). The CDR3 extends over 15 amino acids. The V end lost 4 bases, the J end lost 2 bases, and 15 bases lay between the germline ends. The sample taken for sequencing was peripheral blood mononuclear cells (PBMCs). This receptor was obtained from a man between 40 and 49 years old. The genes are TRBV6-6 and TRBJ2-7; D is perhaps TRBD1 (6 bases). CDR3 region: CASSSPDSVTYEQYF. The CDR3 DNA sequence: TGTGCCAGCAGTTCCCCGGACAGCGTTACCTACGAGCAGTACTTC.